The source of this T cell receptor beta chain is a study of cytomegalovirus exposure and HLA in healthy donors. Donors showed nominal health when sampled, although they likely had unrecorded immune exposures. The CDR3 is made up of 14 amino acids. Deletions cut 6 bases from V and 0 bases from J, with 9 bases between. Looked up from germline, CDR1 is MNHNS and CDR2 is SASEGT. Primers included in the PCR were 60 Vbeta and 13 Jbeta primers. Produced via immunoSEQ multiplex PCR; TCRdb's table is partial and in-frame only. The repertoire consists of more than 95,000 clones, with 74% occurring once and the leading ten covering about 9.9%.

This chain links TRBV6-1 with TRBJ2-1; D is undetermined. The sequence derives from a woman in her forties or fifties in good health and CMV-seropositive. The sample taken for sequencing was PBMCs. CDR3 protein: CASSDLVSYNEQFF. CDR3 in DNA: TGTGCCAGCAGCGACTTGGTCTCCTACAATGAGCAGTTCTTC.